This TCR beta chain was identified during a study of blood T cell repertoires in COVID-19. At the level of the study: PBMCs, B-cell-depleted T cells, or T cells were the source of the cDNA or gDNA that made up the material.

Germline values: CDR1 LGHDT, CDR2 YNNKEL (reference sequence). The CDR3 runs to 14 residues. V lost 2 bases, J lost 10 bases, and 15 bases lay in between. The table came from immunoSEQ multiplex PCR; TCRdb's copy has only in-frame clones and leaves some out. The repertoire holds some 300,000 clones, with just under 90% as singletons. This clone has more than one count but fewer than ten. The sequence derives from a woman between 50 and 59 years old with COVID-19, enrolled during active disease. The chain is built from TRBV3-1 (or the pseudogene TRBV3-2) and TRBJ2-1, with D perhaps TRBD1 (5 bases). The specimen sequenced was peripheral blood. CDR3: CASSQLRGPGEQFF. Written as DNA, the CDR3 is TGTGCCAGCAGCCAACTAAGGGGCCCAGGGGAGCAGTTCTTC.